This TCR beta chain is drawn from a study of T cells in Graves' hyperthyroidism and ophthalmopathy. Findings and limits, study-wide: Clonotypes that were expanded in thyroid above 0.001 mostly appeared in blood too.

Germline assignment: CDR1 DFQATT and CDR2 SNEGSKA (reference sequence). V lost 5 bases to trimming and J lost 3 bases; unmatched junction nucleotides: 6. The CDR3 contains 13 residues. This clonotype was detected a few times. Its antigen is still unknown. TCR beta CDR3 region amplification was performed from RNA transcripts. First-round RT-PCR of the TCR CDR3 relied on the HTBI primer set. A single record per CDR3 protein comes from TCRdb applying MiXCR to the multiplex PCR reads. The table records hundreds of thousands of distinct CDR3 sequences, roughly 40% of them present only once. It was approximately 9.7 ml of fresh peripheral blood that supplied the PBMCs.

This chain connects TRBV20-1 to TRBJ2-7, with 8 bases matching TRBD1. This clonotype was sampled from a man between 18 and 29 years old with Graves' hyperthyroidism. Sequences were obtained from blood. The chain's CDR3 is CSAQDRALYEQYF. The CDR3 bases are TGCAGTGCTCAGGACAGGGCCCTCTACGAGCAGTACTTC.